Below, one TCR beta chain is given with its context. The target antigen is unknown. One end of the junction is discordant with germline, which a read error may explain. The use of a sample-barcoded 5' primer and a J-beta primer mix characterized a second PCR of roughly 7 to 11 cycles. Carrying 12 random nucleotides, a template-switch adaptor labeled each individual cDNA molecule. Each CDR3 protein is one row after TCRdb ran MiXCR on the 5' RACE reads. The sample lists about 830,000 distinct CDR3 sequences; roughly 60% were seen once. This sample stems from a study of blood T cells in healthy people across ages. Overall study findings and caveats: The lack of PBMC sorting stopped any conclusive naive versus antigen-experienced comparison. Aged donors had fewer naive CD4+ cells and lower diversity than long-lived donors.

The sample, around 9.9 milliliters of peripheral blood, was drawn from each donor. Germline V gene lookup returns CDR1 MNHNY and CDR2 SVGAGI (reference sequence). The CDR3 spans 12 residues. This receptor was taken from a man aged 25 to 40 in good health. V is TRBV6-6 and J is TRBJ2-1; no definite D call. Input material: blood. DNA for the CDR3: TGTGCCGGCAGTTACTTAGGCAATGAGCAGTTCTTC. Amino acids: CAGSYLGNEQFF.